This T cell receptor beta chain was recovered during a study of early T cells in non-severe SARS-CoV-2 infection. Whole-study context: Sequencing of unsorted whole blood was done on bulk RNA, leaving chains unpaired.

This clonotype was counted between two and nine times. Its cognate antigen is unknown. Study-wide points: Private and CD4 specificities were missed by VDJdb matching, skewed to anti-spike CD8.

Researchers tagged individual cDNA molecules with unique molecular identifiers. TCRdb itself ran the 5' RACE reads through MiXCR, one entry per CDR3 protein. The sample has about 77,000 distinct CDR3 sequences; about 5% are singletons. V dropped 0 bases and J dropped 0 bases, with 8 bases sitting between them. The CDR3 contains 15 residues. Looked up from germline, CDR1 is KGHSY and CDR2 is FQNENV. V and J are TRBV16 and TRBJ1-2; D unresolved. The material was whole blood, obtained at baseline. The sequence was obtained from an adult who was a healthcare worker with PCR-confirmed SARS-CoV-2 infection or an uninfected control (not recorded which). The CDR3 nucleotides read TGTGCCAGCAGCCAATCCCAACGAACTAACTATGGCTACACCTTC. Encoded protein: CASSQSQRTNYGYTF.